The 5 T cell receptor beta chains given below trace back to one sample, sequenced in a study of T cells in Graves' hyperthyroidism and ophthalmopathy. The CDR3 regions of TCR beta were amplified from RNA transcripts. Primed by the HTBI set, a first-round RT-PCR was run on the TCR CDR3. One entry per CDR3 protein results from TCRdb running MiXCR on the multiplex PCR reads. The data show around 560,000 distinct CDR3 sequences, roughly 17% seen once. Sequenced: blood. The receptor source for this set is a woman aged 18-30 years with Graves' hyperthyroidism.

This clonotype was observed at least ten times. The DNA of the CDR3 is TGCAGTGCTAGAGATCGAAAGAGGGCGGGAGGGCCGCACGAGCAGTACTTC. Translating it yields CSARDRKRAGGPHEQYF. The rearrangement links TRBV20-1 to TRBJ2-7; 9 nucleotides line up with TRBD2. V shed 0 bases, J shed 5 bases, and the junction held 14 bases outside the gene matches. Germline-derived CDR1 and CDR2 are DFQATT and SNEGSKA (reference sequence). The length of the CDR3 is 17 residues.

This clonotype was counted ten times or more. V and J are TRBV11-2 and TRBJ2-5; D unclear. CDR3 length: 16 residues. V was clipped by 5 bases and J by 2 bases, with 18 bases between them. Germline CDR1 SGHAT, CDR2 FQNNGV. CDR3 DNA sequence: TGTGCCAGCAGCCCCCACGCGAGAACTGGACAAGAGACCCAGTACTTC. It codes for CASSPHARTGQETQYF.

In this sample, this clonotype turned up a few times. This rearrangement joins TRBV20-1 to TRBJ2-2, with D unclear. With 0 bases removed from V and 3 bases from J, the gap between germline ends came to 11 bases. The germline CDR1 and CDR2 sequences are DFQATT and SNEGSKA (reference sequence). The CDR3 length is 15 residues. The CDR3 DNA follows: TGCAGTGCTAGAGATCTTGGCGGCTACACCGGGGAGCTGTTTTTT. The encoded protein is CSARDLGGYTGELFF.

The chain is built from TRBV15 and TRBJ1-3; the D gene is possibly TRBD1 (6 bases). V lost 0 bases and J 2 bases, leaving 11 bases between the germline ends. Germline V gives CDR1 LNHNV, CDR2 YYDKDF (reference sequence). The CDR3 extends over 16 amino acids. CDR3 in DNA: TGTGCCACCAGCAGAGATTGGGGGGCCGCTGGAAACACCATATATTTT. Protein: CATSRDWGAAGNTIYF.

This clonotype was detected many times. The V call is TRBV11-2, the J call TRBJ2-5; D not certain. Germline CDR1 reads SGHAT; CDR2 reads FQNNGV. V dropped 3 bases and J dropped 5 bases, with 10 bases sitting between them. The CDR3 spans 13 residues. CDR3 region: CASSLNGWETQYF. Written as DNA, the CDR3 is TGTGCCAGCAGCTTGAACGGGTGGGAGACCCAGTACTTC.